This TCR beta chain was observed in a study of CD8 T cells in Susac syndrome (dated by TCRdb to the late 2010s). Study-wide context: Repertoire sequencing was used to test whether CD8+ T cell activation and differentiation in Susac syndrome was antigen driven.

RNA was extracted using the RNeasy kit, and roughly 0.45 to 1 ug of the RNA was reverse transcribed with random hexamers. TCR beta CDR3 regions were amplified with the immunoSEQ multiplex PCR assay covering 54 Vbeta and 13 Jbeta segments. To correct PCR amplification bias, a synthetic template baseline was used for both primer optimization and computational correction. In the paper's pipeline: Reads were assigned to V, D and J genes according to IMGT and analyzed in immunoSEQ Analyzer, with only productive sequences retained. Clonality was calculated as one minus the Shannon entropy normalized by log2 of the number of productive unique sequences. For each patient and control, public and private clones were evaluated within the 100 most prevalent clones. Clones were defined as Susac-specific when absent from the healthy and MS cohorts, from approximately 1,100 published viral clones and from other ImmuneACCESS disease sequences. Through fastp at Q25 and MiXCR, TCRdb rebuilt clones from the public reads, retaining in-frame beta chains. A single entry per CDR3 protein holds the most common genes and DNA from its merged rows. These V and J calls rely on TCRdb rather than the paper's analysis. This sample lists a few hundred thousand distinct CDR3 sequences; over 90% were detected once. The top ten constitute approximately 0.081% of the sample.

Peripheral blood CD8+ and CD4+ T cells from healthy donors, Susac syndrome patients and multiple sclerosis patients were profiled using high-throughput TCR beta sequencing. Multiple sclerosis controls were treatment-naive patients with stable or active relapsing-remitting disease fulfilling revised McDonald criteria. Bulk CD8+ and CD4+ T cells were purified by magnetic negative isolation, while CD8+ TEMRA cells were enriched using FACS. Blood was collected in EDTA tubes and processed within 24 hours, with PBMCs isolated through density gradient centrifugation. PBMCs intended for TCR sequencing were cryopreserved in liquid nitrogen and thawed later in a water bath at 37 degrees C. The sorted or isolated CD4+, CD8+ and CD8+ TEMRA cells reached a purity of at least 90%. General conclusions and limits of the study: The number of individuals in the TCR sequencing and HLA analysis was acknowledged as relatively small.

V is shortened by 0 bases, J by 7 bases, and the region joining them spans 4 bases. Sequences SGDLS (CDR1) and YYNGEE (CDR2) are obtained from the germline V gene. Measured from the cysteine to the phenylalanine, the CDR3 is 12 residues long. Kept here is only the CDR3 DNA, which spans 36 bases and is read in frame from base 1. As concerns this clonotype: The target of this receptor is not known. No base quality information exists; no much larger clone differs at one position.

Sequenced sample: CD4+ T cells from PBMCs. The receptor comes from a human donor with multiple sclerosis. Rearrangement joined TRBV9 to TRBJ2-2; no D segment can be confidently identified. CDR3 region: CASSVVGGELFF. The sequenced DNA is TGTGCCAGCAGCGTAGTTGGCGGGGAGCTGTTTTTT.